This TCR beta chain was recorded in a study of identifying expanded T cells in peripheral blood. Study conclusions and caveats: Over about two and four weeks, about 17 and 20 clones changed, versus around 1.2 between replicates. Two-week clone count variance significantly increased as total template count grew.

Generated by immunoSEQ multiplex PCR, the TCRdb table keeps only in-frame clones and is missing some. Of 90,000 to 120,000 clones listed, 75% to 90% were seen once; the top ten hold about a sixth. Healthy donors had no documented immune events, such as infections, while sampled. On this clone: Its specificity is unknown.

The receptor comes from a person aged 18-69 years in good health. The sequenced material came from blood.

The CDR3 sequence is CASSELPGLSGPGELFF. CDR3 DNA: TGTGCCAGCAGTGAACTGCCAGGGTTGTCAGGGCCCGGGGAGCTGTTTTTT. The V gene is TRBV2, the J gene TRBJ2-2, with D possibly TRBD1 on 5 matching bases. The germline V gene has CDR1 SNHLY and CDR2 FYNNEI. The CDR3 has 17 residues. Trimming cost V 2 bases and J 6 bases, with 19 bases left between them.